These 11 T cell receptor beta chains were all obtained from the same sample, sequenced in a study of beta chain features in type 1 diabetes. Expressed TCRB transcripts were sequenced because the isolated RNA had all been reverse transcribed beforehand. Assay used: immunoSEQ multiplex PCR; TCRdb lists only in-frame clones, some missing. The sample lists 150,000 to 200,000 clones; 9% to 10% were seen once. Material for sequencing was central memory CD4+ T cells from blood. The receptor source for this set is a woman aged 18-29 years in good health.

This clone was picked up a small number of times. This chain connects TRBV13 to TRBJ2-1; no definite D call. V was shortened by 0 bases and J by 8 bases, with 8 bases between the two germline ends. The CDR3 totals 13 residues. Per the germline V gene, CDR1 is PRHDT and CDR2 is FYEKMQ (reference sequence). CDR3 sequence (DNA): TGTGCCAGCAGCTTAGGTGTTCGCGATGAGCAGTTCTTC. It is translated as CASSLGVRDEQFF.

The chain has TRBV7-2 and TRBJ1-5; TRBD1 agrees at 9 bases. V gave up 5 bases and J gave up 0 bases; unmatched junction bases: 5. The CDR3 totals 16 residues. Germline CDR1 SGHTA, CDR2 FQGNSA. As DNA, the CDR3 is TGTGCCAGCAGCAAACGGACAGGGGTTAGCAATCAGCCCCAGCATTTT. Its translation is CASSKRTGVSNQPQHF.

This clone was seen more than once but under ten times. The J gene is TRBJ2-6, the V gene TRBV7-2; D unclear. Germline V gene lookup returns CDR1 SGHTA and CDR2 FQGNSA. CDR3 length: 14 residues. V was clipped by 0 bases and J by 3 bases, with 3 bases between them. The CDR3 nucleotides read TGTGCCAGCAGCTTAGCCAGTGGGGCCAACGTCCTGACTTTC. It codes for CASSLASGANVLTF.

This clone was seen a few times. The chain carries TRBV18 and TRBJ1-5, with a possible D match to TRBD1 (5 bases). V lost 3 bases, J lost 2 bases, and 14 bases lay in between. Germline CDR1 reads KGHSH; CDR2 reads LQKENI. This CDR3 region has 16 residues. The CDR3: CASSPRGVRGNQPQHF. The CDR3 DNA is TGTGCCAGCTCACCCCGGGGGGTTCGGGGCAATCAGCCCCAGCATTTT.

This chain links TRBV30 with TRBJ1-1; D perhaps matches TRBD1 (6 bases). The CDR3 runs to 12 residues. CDR1 and CDR2 from the germline V gene are GTSNPN and SVGIG (reference sequence). V lost 0 bases and J lost 9, with 11 bases in between. The CDR3: CAWSVQGGKAFF. CDR3 sequence (DNA): TGTGCCTGGAGTGTACAGGGTGGGAAAGCTTTCTTT.

The V call is TRBV29-1, the J call TRBJ1-5; D uncertain. V was cut by 6 bases and J by 5 bases, with 14 bases left in between. The CDR3 is made up of 13 amino acids. Germline assignment: CDR1 SQVTM and CDR2 ANQGSEA. CDR3 sequence (DNA): TGCAGCGTGGTTGTACAGTCCGATCAGCCCCAGCATTTT. It codes for CSVVVQSDQPQHF.

The chain joins TRBV30 to TRBJ1-4; D is perhaps TRBD1 (5 bases). Germline V gene data show CDR1 as GTSNPN and CDR2 as SVGIG (reference sequence). V lost 8 bases and J lost 8, with 15 bases in between. This CDR3 contains 12 residues. The CDR3 DNA is TGTGCCGCCGAGGGTGGGGGGGAAAAACTGTTTTTT. This translates into CAAEGGGEKLFF. Complete variable domain (other parts from reference TRBV30 and TRBJ1-4): SQTIHQWPATLVQPVGSPLSLECTVEGTSNPNLYWYRQAAGRGLQLLFYSVGIGQISSEVPQNLSASRPQDRQFILSSKKLLLSDSGFYLCAAEGGGEKLFFGSGTQLSVL.

A few counts support this clone. In DNA, the CDR3 is TGTGCCAGCAGCTTATTGGGACAGGGATCATCACCCCTCCACTTT. Its translation: CASSLLGQGSSPLHF. This chain joins TRBV11-2 and TRBJ1-6; 9 nucleotides line up with TRBD1. There are 15 residues in the CDR3. Germline assignment: CDR1 SGHAT and CDR2 FQNNGV. V lost 2 bases, J lost 10 bases, and 6 bases stayed unmatched.

This clone was seen a few times. This specimen includes other DNA sequences encoding the same CDR3. For the CDR3, the DNA is TGTGCCAGCAGTTACTCGAACCGGGAAGAGACCCAGTACTTC. Its translation: CASSYSNREETQYF. The V and J genes are TRBV6-6 and TRBJ2-5; D remains unclear. CDR3 size: 14 residues. Germline CDR1 is MNHNY and CDR2 is SVGAGI (reference sequence). The ends were cut back, 0 bases at V and 3 bases at J, with 8 bases in the middle.

This clone was seen a few times. J is TRBJ1-1 and V is TRBV2, with 7 bases fitting TRBD1. The germline V gene has CDR1 SNHLY and CDR2 FYNNEI. After removal of 8 bases from V and 1 base from J, the junction contained 4 bases not matched to a gene. CDR3 size: 13 residues. DNA for the CDR3: TGTGCCAGCCGACGACAGGGGAACACTGAAGCTTTCTTT. This sequence encodes CASRRQGNTEAFF.

This chain uses TRBV4-3 with TRBJ2-1; a weak D match, TRBD1 (6 bases). V was shortened by 3 bases and J by 0 bases, with 9 bases between the two germline ends. This CDR3 is built from 15 residues. Per the germline V gene, CDR1 is LGHNA and CDR2 is YSLEER. DNA of the CDR3: TGCGCCAGCAGCCAGGACAGTAGCTCCTACAATGAGCAGTTCTTC. Translating gives CASSQDSSSYNEQFF.